This section outlines one T cell receptor beta chain sequence together with its context. This clone's antigen is unknown. Base qualities are not at hand, and no much larger clone is one base apart. According to the germline V gene, CDR1 reads MGHRA and CDR2 reads YSYEKL. At the junction V is shortened by 3 bases and J by 5 bases, with 4 bases in between. Spanning cysteine to phenylalanine, the CDR3 consists of 12 amino acids. Here the CDR3 DNA is all that survives: 36 bases in frame from base 1. The donors were people with melanoma. The sample comes from a study of CD4+ T cells in melanoma (dated by TCRdb to between 2021 and 2024). Context from the whole study: The study examined neoantigen-specific CD4+ T cells in human melanoma.

The library was built by means of the immunoSEQ multiplex PCR assay. TCRdb holds this immuneACCESS table with in-frame rearrangements only. Some clones are missing; in checked studies, unresolved V genes explain under half, and the rest has no known cause. The sample data list 10,000 to 12,000 clones, and 66% of these were observed just once. More than 8% of the sample is taken by the ten largest. The paper as a whole reports these results and caveats: According to the report, neoantigen-specific CD4+ T cells in melanoma displayed diverse differentiation states. The report described a correlation between neoantigen-specific CD4+ T cells and the function of CD8+ T cells, macrophages and B cells.

The sample was cells from a culture (not recorded whether cultured in vitro). The TCR was taken from a human donor with melanoma. The chain links TRBV4-1 with TRBJ1-4; the D gene is unclear. The CDR3 protein sequence reads: CASSQRNEKLFF. The DNA is as follows: TGCGCCAGCAGCCAGAGGAATGAAAAACTGTTTTTT.